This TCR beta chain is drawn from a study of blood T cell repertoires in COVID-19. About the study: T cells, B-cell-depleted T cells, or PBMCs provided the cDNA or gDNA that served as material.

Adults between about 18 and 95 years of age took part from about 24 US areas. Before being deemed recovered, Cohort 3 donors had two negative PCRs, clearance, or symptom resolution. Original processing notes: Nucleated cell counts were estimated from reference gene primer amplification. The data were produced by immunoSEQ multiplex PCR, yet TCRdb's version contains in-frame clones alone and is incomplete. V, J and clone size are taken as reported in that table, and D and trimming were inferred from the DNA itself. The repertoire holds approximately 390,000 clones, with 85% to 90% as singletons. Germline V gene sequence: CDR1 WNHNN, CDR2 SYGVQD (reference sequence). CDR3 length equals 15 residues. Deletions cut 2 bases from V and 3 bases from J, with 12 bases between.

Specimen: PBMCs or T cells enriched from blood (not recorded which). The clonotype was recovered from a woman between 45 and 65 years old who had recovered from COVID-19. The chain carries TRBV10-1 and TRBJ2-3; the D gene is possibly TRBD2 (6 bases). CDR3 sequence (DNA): TGCGCCAGCAGTGAGCTGCGGGGAAAGACAGATACGCAGTATTTT. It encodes CASSELRGKTDTQYF.